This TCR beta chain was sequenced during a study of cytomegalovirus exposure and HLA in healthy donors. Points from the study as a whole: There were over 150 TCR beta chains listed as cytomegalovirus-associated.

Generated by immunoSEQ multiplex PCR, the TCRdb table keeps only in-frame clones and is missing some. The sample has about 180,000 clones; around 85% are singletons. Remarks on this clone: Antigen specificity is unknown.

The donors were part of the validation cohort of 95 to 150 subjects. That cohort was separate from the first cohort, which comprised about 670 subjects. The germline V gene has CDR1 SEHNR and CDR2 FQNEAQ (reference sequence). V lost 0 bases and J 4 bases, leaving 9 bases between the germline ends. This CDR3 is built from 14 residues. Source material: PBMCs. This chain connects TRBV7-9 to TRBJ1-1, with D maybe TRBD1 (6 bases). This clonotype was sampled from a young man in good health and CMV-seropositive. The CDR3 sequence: CASSLARGGTEAFF. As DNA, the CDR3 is TGTGCCAGCAGCTTAGCGCGAGGGGGCACTGAAGCTTTCTTT. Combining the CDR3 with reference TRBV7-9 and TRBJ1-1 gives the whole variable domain DTGVSQNPRHKITKRGQNVTFRCDPISEHNRLYWYRQTLGQGPEFLTYFQNEAQLEKSRLLSDRFSAERPKGSFSTLEIQRTEQGDSAMYLCASSLARGGTEAFFGQGTRLTVV.